Listed here is a single T cell receptor beta chain. Its antigen is currently unknown. The sample belongs to a study of PD-1 blockade in classical Hodgkin lymphoma. General observations from the study: Repertoire differences have undefined causes, possibly disease activity or prior therapy. CD4+ TCR diversity climbed significantly by C4D1, unlike CD8+ TCR diversity. Reports indicated that newly diagnosed patients had lower baseline TCR diversity than healthy donors did.

The length of the CDR3 is 18 residues. Trimming removed 5 bases from V and 8 bases from J; junction bases left unmatched: 16. Germline V gene data show CDR1 as SGHVS and CDR2 as FNYEAQ. With no exception, relapse followed autologous stem cell transplantation in all patients, and brentuximab vedotin exposure varied. The best responses consisted of complete response, partial response or progressive disease. Sequencing used immunoSEQ multiplex PCR; TCRdb keeps in-frame clones, though not all of them. Found here are 50,000 to 75,000 clones, around 89% of them singletons; the top ten hold around 12%. This TCR derives from a human donor with classical Hodgkin lymphoma. The sequencing here drew on peripheral blood mononuclear cells (PBMCs), taken at baseline. V gene TRBV7-6 combines with J gene TRBJ2-1; TRBD2 agrees at 12 bases. The CDR3 loop reads CASSPASGGGHRWYEQFF. CDR3 nucleotides: TGTGCCAGCAGCCCTGCTAGCGGGGGGGGCCACAGGTGGTATGAGCAGTTCTTC.